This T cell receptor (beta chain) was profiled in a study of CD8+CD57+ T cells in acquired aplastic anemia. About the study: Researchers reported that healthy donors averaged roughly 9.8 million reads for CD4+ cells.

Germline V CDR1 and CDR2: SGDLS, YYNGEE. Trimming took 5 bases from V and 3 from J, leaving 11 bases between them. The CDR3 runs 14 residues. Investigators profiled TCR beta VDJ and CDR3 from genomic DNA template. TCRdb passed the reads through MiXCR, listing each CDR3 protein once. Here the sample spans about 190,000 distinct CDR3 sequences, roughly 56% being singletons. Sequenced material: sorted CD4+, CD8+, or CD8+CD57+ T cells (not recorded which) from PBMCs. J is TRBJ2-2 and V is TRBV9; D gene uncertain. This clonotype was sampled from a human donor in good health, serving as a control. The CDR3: CASSTHGDTGELFF. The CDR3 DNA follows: TGTGCCAGCAGTACCCACGGTGACACCGGGGAGCTGTTTTTT.